Given below is one TCR beta chain in context. Its antigen is as yet unknown. The CDR3 length is 13 residues. Between the trimmed V and J ends, which lost 3 bases and 2 bases, there was a span of 4 bases. CDR1 and CDR2 from the germline V gene are MGHDK and SYGVNS. The data are from a study of cytotoxic CD8 clonotypes in ibrutinib-treated CLL. Findings and caveats of the study: Increased clonality at ibrutinib response gave way to a return toward baseline at progression.

Only in-frame clones appear in the TCRdb table, and some are missing; sequencing was by immunoSEQ multiplex PCR. The sample has 150,000 to 250,000 clones, around 72% seen once; the top ten hold 13%. The starting material was PBMCs, obtained after 24 months of ibrutinib treatment. This chain links TRBV25-1 with TRBJ2-2; D call uncertain. This receptor was obtained from a human donor with chronic lymphocytic leukemia. In nucleotides, the CDR3 is TGTGCCAGCAGTGACAGAAACACCGGGGAGCTGTTTTTT. Translation: CASSDRNTGELFF. The full variable domain, in which reference TRBV25-1 and TRBJ2-2 provide the parts outside the CDR3, is EADIYQTPRYLVIGTGKKITLECSQTMGHDKMYWYQQDPGMELHLIHYSYGVNSTEKGDLSSESTVSRIRTEHFPLTLESARPSHTSQYLCASSDRNTGELFFGEGSRLTVL.